This T cell receptor beta chain was found in a study of cytomegalovirus exposure and HLA in healthy donors. Study-level results: Later analysis placed DRB1 highest and HLA-C lowest in TCR association rates, which differed by HLA locus. In a later analysis, several top co-occurrence clusters appeared linked to parvovirus B19, influenza, CMV and Epstein-Barr virus.

13 Jbeta primers and 60 Vbeta primers were used for the PCR. The protocol was immunoSEQ multiplex PCR, while the TCRdb copy is restricted to in-frame clones and leaves out a portion. The table lists 45,000 or so clones, around two thirds of them singletons. As for this clone: Antigen: not known.

The TCR originated in a woman between 25 and 40 years old in good health and CMV-seronegative. Sequencing was carried out using PBMCs.

CDR3 sequence reads: CASSTQASSYEQYF. In nucleotides, the CDR3 is TGTGCCAGCAGTACTCAGGCATCCTCCTACGAGCAGTACTTC. V gene TRBV6-5 combines with J gene TRBJ2-7, with D hard to call. V was clipped by 5 bases and J by 0 bases, with 11 bases between them. CDR1 is MNHEY, CDR2 SVGAGI, per germline. The CDR3 length is 14 residues.